This TCR beta chain was retrieved from a study of breast tumors, draining lymph nodes, adjacent tissues. Study findings and constraints: Tumors had less TCR diversity than lymph nodes, more than nontumor tissue. The lymph node origin of tumor T cells was framed as consistent with a hypothesis, not demonstrated. Luminal-like breast cancer showed significantly greater tumor-nontumor repertoire similarity than basal-like breast cancer did. The data were judged consistent with most tumor T cells coming from lymph node and expanding in tumor.

Breast cancer patients provided tissue from their axillary draining lymph nodes. Concerning this clonotype itself: Its antigen is not identified. With a much larger clone just one base away, this may be a read error.

Via MiXCR, TCRdb re-called the multiplex PCR reads, giving one row per CDR3 protein. The sample yields about 180,000 distinct CDR3 sequences, 30% to 35% seen once. The CDR3 length is 16 residues. The germline V gene encodes CDR1 KGHSH and CDR2 LQKENI. J is TRBJ1-3 and V is TRBV18; D is perhaps TRBD1 (6 bases). Sequencing was done on a sample of axillary lymph node tissue. This clonotype originated in a female donor with breast cancer. Some clones in this sample may be carry-over from other donors' samples. In DNA form, the CDR3 reads TGTGCCAGCTCACCCAGGGGACGGCAGATTGGATACACCATATATTTT. Translating it yields CASSPRGRQIGYTIYF. The full variable domain, with the rest looked up from reference TRBV18 and TRBJ1-3, is NAGVMQNPRHLVRRRGQEARLRCSPMKGHSHVYWYRQLPEEGLKFMVYLQKENIIDESGMPKERFSAEFPKEGPSILRIQQVVRGDSAAYFCASSPRGRQIGYTIYFGEGSWLTVV.